These 17 T cell receptor beta chains share one sample of origin, sequenced in a study of blood T cell repertoires in COVID-19. Libraries were prepared by immunoSEQ multiplex PCR; TCRdb keeps only in-frame clonotypes and omits some of them. The sample carries some 340,000 clones, 90% recorded once. Sequencing was carried out using PBMCs or T cells enriched from blood (not recorded which). These receptors came from a woman in her 30s who had been exposed to COVID-19.

This clone was detected only once. The genes are TRBV7-8 and TRBJ1-4, with TRBD1 matching over 8 bases. Looked up from germline, CDR1 is SGHVS and CDR2 is FQNEAQ. V lost 6 bases, J lost 3 bases, and 6 bases stayed unmatched. The CDR3 is 15 residues long. The CDR3 region has the DNA TGTGCCAGCAGGATCCAGGGGGCGTCTAATGAAAAACTGTTTTTT. Amino acid sequence: CASRIQGASNEKLFF.

J is TRBJ1-4 and V is TRBV5-6, with 7 bases lining up with TRBD1. This CDR3 contains 14 residues. In germline, CDR1 is SGHDT, CDR2 YYEEEE. J was trimmed by 8 bases and V by 2 bases; bases with no gene match: 6. CDR3 nucleotides: TGTGCCAGCAGCTTTGGACAGGCACAAGAAAAACTGTTTTTT. It yields the protein CASSFGQAQEKLFF. Complete variable domain (other parts from reference TRBV5-6 and TRBJ1-4): DAGVTQSPTHLIKTRGQQVTLRCSPKSGHDTVSWYQQALGQGPQFIFQYYEEEERQRGNFPDRFSGHQFPNYSSELNVNALLLGDSALYLCASSFGQAQEKLFFGSGTQLSVL.

The V call is TRBV5-5, the J call TRBJ1-3; D may be TRBD1 (6 bases). CDR1 and CDR2 (germline): SGHKS, YYEKEE (reference sequence). The CDR3 has 15 amino acids. V was cut by 0 bases and J by 2 bases, with 9 bases left in between. CDR3 coding DNA: TGTGCCAGCAGCTTGGTATCAGGGGCTGGAAACACCATATATTTT. This sequence encodes CASSLVSGAGNTIYF.

The chain couples TRBV4-3 to TRBJ1-2; D not resolved. The CDR3 has 15 residues. CDR1 is LGHNA and CDR2 is YSLEER in the germline V gene. Trimming stripped 0 bases from V and 0 bases from J, with 8 bases between. The CDR3 sequence: CASSQEHRSNYGYTF. The CDR3 DNA follows: TGCGCCAGCAGCCAAGAGCACAGATCTAACTATGGCTACACCTTC.

The V gene is TRBV5-4, the J gene TRBJ1-2; tentative D call: TRBD1 (5 bases). The CDR3 is 14 amino acids. V lost 1 base to trimming and J lost 8 bases, with 15 bases between them. Germline assignment: CDR1 SGHNT and CDR2 YYREEE (reference sequence). Here the CDR3 DNA reads TGTGCCAGCAGCTTGAAGGGGTCGGGCAAAGGCTACACCTTC. It specifies CASSLKGSGKGYTF.

This rearrangement joins TRBV11-3 to TRBJ2-2, with D hard to call. Trimming pared 5 bases from V and 0 bases from J, leaving 7 bases between. The germline V gene encodes CDR1 SGHNT and CDR2 YENEEA. The CDR3 has 14 residues. CDR3 DNA sequence: TGTGCCAGCAGCCCGCGGTCGAACACCGGGGAGCTGTTTTTT. Amino acid sequence: CASSPRSNTGELFF.

The genes are TRBV11-2 and TRBJ1-1, with 7 bases that match TRBD1. Losses at the gene ends were 3 bases for V and 7 bases for J; bases not matched to a gene: 8. Germline CDR1 is SGHAT and CDR2 is FQNNGV. This CDR3 has 14 amino acids. The CDR3 loop is CASSFSTGAYEAFF. For the CDR3, the DNA is TGTGCCAGCAGCTTTAGTACAGGGGCCTATGAAGCTTTCTTT. Drawing the rest from reference TRBV11-2 and TRBJ1-1, the complete variable domain is EAGVAQSPRYKIIEKRQSVAFWCNPISGHATLYWYQQILGQGPKLLIQFQNNGVVDDSQLPKDRFSAERLKGVDSTLKIQPAKLEDSAVYLCASSFSTGAYEAFFGQGTRLTVV.

This chain uses TRBV5-1 with TRBJ2-3; 9 bases fit TRBD2. The CDR3 has 15 residues. V lost 2 bases to trimming and J lost 5 bases; unmatched junction nucleotides: 6. The germline gives CDR1 SGHRS, CDR2 YFSETQ. The CDR3 DNA is TGCGCCAGCAGCTTAGTCGCGGGGGGGTTAGATACGCAGTATTTT. Protein product: CASSLVAGGLDTQYF.

The rearrangement uses TRBV7-9 and TRBJ1-3, with TRBD1 matching 9 bases. In germline, CDR1 is SEHNR, CDR2 FQNEAQ (reference sequence). The junction had 5 bases not matched to a gene; V was cut back by 3 bases and J by 2 bases. The CDR3 is made up of 16 amino acids. The CDR3 nucleotides read TGTGCCAGCAGCTTGATAGGGACAGGGACTGGAAACACCATATATTTT. Translated, it gives CASSLIGTGTGNTIYF.

V gene TRBV15 combines with J gene TRBJ2-1; TRBD2 matches 7 bases. From germline, CDR1 is LNHNV and CDR2 YYDKDF (reference sequence). V trimming: 6 bases; J trimming: 4 bases; junction bases outside the gene matches: 3. This CDR3 has 13 residues. The CDR3 DNA follows: TGTGCCACCAGGCGGGGGATTTACAATGAGCAGTTCTTC. Amino acid sequence: CATRRGIYNEQFF.

About this clone itself: Other DNA sequences in this specimen translate into the identical CDR3. This sequence joins TRBV7-9 and TRBJ2-7; possibly TRBD1 for D (5 bases). The CDR3 is 14 amino acids. Germline V gives CDR1 SEHNR, CDR2 FQNEAQ (reference sequence). The ends were cut back, 1 base at V and 2 bases at J, with 9 bases in the middle. This CDR3 reads CASSLGTGTYEQYF. The CDR3 DNA reads as TGTGCCAGCAGCTTAGGTACAGGTACCTACGAGCAGTACTTC.

V gene TRBV11-2 combines with J gene TRBJ1-3, with no clear D. The CDR3 contains 13 residues. Deletions cut 0 bases from V and 6 bases from J, with 6 bases between. Germline V CDR1 and CDR2: SGHAT, FQNNGV. CDR3 amino acids: CASSLEQSNTIYF. The CDR3 region has the DNA TGTGCCAGCAGCTTAGAACAATCAAACACCATATATTTT.

The chain has TRBV6-1 and TRBJ2-2; D is unclear. Trimming shortened V by 2 bases and J by 2 bases, and 12 bases separated the two germline ends. The CDR3 consists of 16 residues. CDR1 and CDR2 (germline): MNHNS, SASEGT. The CDR3 region is CASSEWILTNTGELFF. The CDR3 nucleotides are TGTGCCAGCAGTGAATGGATACTAACCAACACCGGGGAGCTGTTTTTT.

The chain has TRBV7-6 and TRBJ2-5; 9 bases are a match to TRBD1. The J segment lost 3 bases and the V segment lost 6 bases, leaving 5 bases of the junction unmatched. Germline CDR1 is SGHVS and CDR2 is FNYEAQ. CDR3 length: 14 residues. In nucleotides, the CDR3 is TGTGCCAGCAGTTCAGGGACAGGGAAAGAGACCCAGTACTTC. Amino acids: CASSSGTGKETQYF.

This clone is a singleton in its sample. V and J are TRBV5-4 and TRBJ2-1; TRBD1 is a possible D gene (5 bases). This CDR3 has 15 amino acids. V was clipped by 2 bases and J by 2 bases, with 11 bases between them. The V gene's germline CDR1 is SGHNT and CDR2 YYREEE (reference sequence). CDR3 sequence (DNA): TGTGCCAGCAGCTTAATTCAGGGAACCTACAATGAGCAGTTCTTC. As protein: CASSLIQGTYNEQFF. Together with reference TRBV5-4 and TRBJ2-1, the CDR3 gives the full variable domain: ETGVTQSPTHLIKTRGQQVTLRCSSQSGHNTVSWYQQALGQGPQFIFQYYREEENGRGNFPPRFSGLQFPNYSSELNVNALELDDSALYLCASSLIQGTYNEQFFGPGTRLTVL.

V is TRBV24-1 and J is TRBJ2-1; the match to TRBD2 covers 9 bases. This CDR3 contains 16 residues. Looked up from germline, CDR1 is KGHDR and CDR2 is SFDVKD. The ends lost 1 base at V and 6 bases at J; junction bases unmatched: 6. The CDR3 nucleotides are TGTGCCACCAGTGATTTAGGCGGGGGGGCGGGCAATGAGCAGTTCTTC. It specifies CATSDLGGGAGNEQFF.

This rearrangement joins TRBV6-5 to TRBJ1-2; perhaps TRBD1 as D (6 bases). The V end was cut by 6 bases, the J end by 3 bases, with 17 bases between. The CDR3 contains 15 residues. Germline-derived CDR1 and CDR2 are MNHEY and SVGAGI. The CDR3 DNA reads as TGTGCCAGCAGGTCTCGACAGGCCTCACACTATGGCTACACCTTC. This sequence encodes CASRSRQASHYGYTF.